The clone carrying this T cell receptor beta chain turned up a few times. Antigen: not known. Deletions cut 4 bases from V and 8 bases from J, with 12 bases between. Germline V gene sequence: CDR1 SGHTA, CDR2 FQGNSA. This CDR3 spans 13 amino acids. The entry originates in a study of T-cell memory formation after mild COVID-19. Across the whole study: Among the donors, TCR clusters were largely specific to each donor. General study findings and limits: Pre-infection memory carried some responding clones, suggesting that cross-reactive memory joined.

After 5'RACE with constant-segment primers, TCR alpha and TCR beta cDNA libraries carrying sample barcodes and UMIs were obtained. TCRdb redid the calling of the 5' RACE reads with MiXCR, one entry per CDR3 protein. The sample lists roughly 320,000 distinct CDR3 sequences, 25% to 30% occurring once. The TCR originated in an adult woman who had mild COVID-19 (a few samples of this study predate the infection). Cell type and time point are not known. The specimen was PBMCs or a T cell subset sorted from them (not recorded which). The genes are TRBV7-2 and TRBJ2-1, with no clear D. The DNA for the CDR3 is TGTGCCAGCAGCTCCCCCCTGGGGTATGAGCAGTTCTTC. Its translation: CASSSPLGYEQFF.